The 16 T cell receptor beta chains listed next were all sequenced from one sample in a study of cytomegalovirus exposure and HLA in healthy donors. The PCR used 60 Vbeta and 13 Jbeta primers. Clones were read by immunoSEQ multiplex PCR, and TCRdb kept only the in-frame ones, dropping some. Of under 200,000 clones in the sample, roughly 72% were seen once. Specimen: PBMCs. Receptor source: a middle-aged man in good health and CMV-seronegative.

The CDR3 bases are TGTGCCAGCAGCTTATTGAGGGGGGGTGGGAATGAGCAGTTCTTC. It translates to CASSLLRGGGNEQFF. The V and J genes are TRBV7-2 and TRBJ2-1; a weak D match, TRBD2 (7 bases). There are 15 residues in the CDR3. V was pared by 2 bases and J by 7 bases, with 15 bases between. From germline, CDR1 is SGHTA and CDR2 FQGNSA.

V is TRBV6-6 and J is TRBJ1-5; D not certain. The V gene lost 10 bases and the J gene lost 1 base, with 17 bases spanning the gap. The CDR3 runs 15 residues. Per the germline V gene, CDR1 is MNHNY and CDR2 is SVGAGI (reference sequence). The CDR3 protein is CATDPMGLSNQPQHF. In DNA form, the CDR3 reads TGTGCCACAGACCCGATGGGCTTGAGCAATCAGCCCCAGCATTTT.

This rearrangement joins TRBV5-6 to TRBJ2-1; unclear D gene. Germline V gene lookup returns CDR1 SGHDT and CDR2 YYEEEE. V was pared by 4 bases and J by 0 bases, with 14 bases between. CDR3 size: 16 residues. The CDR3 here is CASSLLPESSYNEQFF. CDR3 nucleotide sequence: TGTGCCAGCAGCCTCCTCCCGGAGAGCTCCTACAATGAGCAGTTCTTC.

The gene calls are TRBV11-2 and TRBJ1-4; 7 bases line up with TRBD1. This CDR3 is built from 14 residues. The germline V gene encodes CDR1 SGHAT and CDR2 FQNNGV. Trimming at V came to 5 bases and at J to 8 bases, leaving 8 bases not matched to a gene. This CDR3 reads CASSATGNEEKLFF. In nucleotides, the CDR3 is TGTGCCAGCAGCGCGACAGGGAATGAGGAAAAACTGTTTTTT.

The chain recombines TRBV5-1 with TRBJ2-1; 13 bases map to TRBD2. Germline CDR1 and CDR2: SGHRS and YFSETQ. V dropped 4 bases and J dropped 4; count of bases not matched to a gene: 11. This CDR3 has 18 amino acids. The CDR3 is CASSPRLAGGRAYNEQFF. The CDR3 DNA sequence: TGCGCCAGCAGCCCCCGACTAGCGGGAGGTCGGGCTTACAATGAGCAGTTCTTC. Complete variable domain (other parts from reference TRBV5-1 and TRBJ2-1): KAGVTQTPRYLIKTRGQQVTLSCSPISGHRSVSWYQQTPGQGLQFLFEYFSETQRNKGNFPGRFSGRQFSNSRSEMNVSTLELGDSALYLCASSPRLAGGRAYNEQFFGPGTRLTVL.

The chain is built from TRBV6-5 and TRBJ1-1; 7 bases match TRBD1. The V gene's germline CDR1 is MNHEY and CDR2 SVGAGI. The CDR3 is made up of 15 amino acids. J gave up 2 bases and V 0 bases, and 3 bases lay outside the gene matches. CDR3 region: CASSYSRQGNTEAFF. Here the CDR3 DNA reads TGTGCCAGCAGTTACTCGCGACAGGGTAACACTGAAGCTTTCTTT.

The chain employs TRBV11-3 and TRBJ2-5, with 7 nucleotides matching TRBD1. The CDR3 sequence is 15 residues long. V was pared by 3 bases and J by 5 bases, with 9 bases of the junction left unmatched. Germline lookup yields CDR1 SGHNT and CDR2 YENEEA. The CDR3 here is CASSLSDRWGETQYF. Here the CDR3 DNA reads TGTGCCAGCAGCTTGTCGGACAGGTGGGGGGAGACCCAGTACTTC. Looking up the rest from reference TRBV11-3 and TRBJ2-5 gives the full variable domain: EAGVVQSPRYKIIEKKQPVAFWCNPISGHNTLYWYLQNLGQGPELLIRYENEEAVDDSQLPKDRFSAERLKGVDSTLKIQPAELGDSAVYLCASSLSDRWGETQYFGPGTRLLVL.

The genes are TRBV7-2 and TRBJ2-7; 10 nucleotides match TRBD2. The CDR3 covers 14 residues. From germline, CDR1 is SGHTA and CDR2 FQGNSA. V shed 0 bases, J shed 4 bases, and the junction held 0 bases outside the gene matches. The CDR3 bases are TGTGCCAGCAGCTTAGCTAGCGGGAGGTACGAGCAGTACTTC. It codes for CASSLASGRYEQYF.

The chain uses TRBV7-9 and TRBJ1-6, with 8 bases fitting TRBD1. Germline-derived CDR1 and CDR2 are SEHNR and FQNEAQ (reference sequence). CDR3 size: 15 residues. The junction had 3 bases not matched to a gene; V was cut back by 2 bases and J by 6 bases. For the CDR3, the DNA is TGTGCCAGCAGCTTACCAGACAGGGGTAATTCACCCCTCCACTTT. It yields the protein CASSLPDRGNSPLHF.

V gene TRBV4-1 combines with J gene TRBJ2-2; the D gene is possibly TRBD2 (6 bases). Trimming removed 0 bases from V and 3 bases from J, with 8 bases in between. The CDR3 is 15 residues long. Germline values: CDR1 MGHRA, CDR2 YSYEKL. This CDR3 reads CASSQDWGDTGELFF. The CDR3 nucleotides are TGCGCCAGCAGCCAAGACTGGGGGGACACCGGGGAGCTGTTTTTT.

The CDR3 DNA sequence: TGTGCCAGCAGCTTTGGTCGGGACTATGGCTACACCTTC. As protein: CASSFGRDYGYTF. The chain carries TRBV5-5 and TRBJ1-2, with D unclear. Germline values: CDR1 SGHKS, CDR2 YYEKEE (reference sequence). Deletions cut 2 bases from V and 3 bases from J, with 8 bases between. This CDR3 has 13 amino acids. Filled out from reference TRBV5-5 and TRBJ1-2, the complete variable domain reads DAGVTQSPTHLIKTRGQQVTLRCSPISGHKSVSWYQQVLGQGPQFIFQYYEKEERGRGNFPDRFSARQFPNYSSELNVNALLLGDSALYLCASSFGRDYGYTFGSGTRLTVV.

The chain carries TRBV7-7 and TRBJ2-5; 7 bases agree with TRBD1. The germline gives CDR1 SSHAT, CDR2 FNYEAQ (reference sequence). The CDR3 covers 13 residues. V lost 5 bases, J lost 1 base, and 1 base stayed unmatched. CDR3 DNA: TGTGCCAGCAGCCGGGACAGCCAAGAGACCCAGTACTTC. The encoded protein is CASSRDSQETQYF. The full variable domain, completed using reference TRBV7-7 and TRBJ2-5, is GAGVSQSPRYKVTKRGQDVTLRCDPISSHATLYWYQQALGQGPEFLTYFNYEAQPDKSGLPSDRFSAERPEGSISTLTIQRTEQRDSAMYRCASSRDSQETQYFGPGTRLLVL.

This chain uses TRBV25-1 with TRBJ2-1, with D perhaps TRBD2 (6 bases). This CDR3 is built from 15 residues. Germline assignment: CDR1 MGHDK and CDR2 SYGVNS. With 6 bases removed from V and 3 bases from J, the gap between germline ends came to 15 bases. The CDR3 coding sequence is TGTGCCAGCAGCCCCCCCGGGAGAAACTACAATGAGCAGTTCTTC. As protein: CASSPPGRNYNEQFF. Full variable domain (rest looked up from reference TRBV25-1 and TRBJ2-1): EADIYQTPRYLVIGTGKKITLECSQTMGHDKMYWYQQDPGMELHLIHYSYGVNSTEKGDLSSESTVSRIRTEHFPLTLESARPSHTSQYLCASSPPGRNYNEQFFGPGTRLTVL.

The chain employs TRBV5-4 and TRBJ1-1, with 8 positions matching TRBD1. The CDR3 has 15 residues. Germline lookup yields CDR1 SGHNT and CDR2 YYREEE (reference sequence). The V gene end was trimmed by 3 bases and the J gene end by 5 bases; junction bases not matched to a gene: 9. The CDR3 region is CASSSEPGGRTEAFF. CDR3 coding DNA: TGTGCCAGCAGCTCGGAACCAGGGGGCCGAACTGAAGCTTTCTTT.

The CDR3 protein is CASGPYGTVHNEQFF. The CDR3 DNA reads TGTGCCAGCGGGCCTTACGGGACAGTCCACAATGAGCAGTTCTTC. The rearrangement joins TRBV27 to TRBJ2-1; TRBD1 matches 7 bases. CDR1 is MNHEY, CDR2 SMNVEV, per germline (reference sequence). This CDR3 contains 15 residues. Trimming took 8 bases from V and 5 from J; bases not matched to a gene: 12.

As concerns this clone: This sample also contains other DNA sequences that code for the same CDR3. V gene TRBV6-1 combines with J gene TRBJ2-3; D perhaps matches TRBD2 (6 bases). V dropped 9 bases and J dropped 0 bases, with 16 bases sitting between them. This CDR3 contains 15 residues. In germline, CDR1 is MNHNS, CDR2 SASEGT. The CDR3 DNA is TGTGCCAGTACTGGCGGGGCAACTAGCACAGATACGCAGTATTTT. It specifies CASTGGATSTDTQYF.